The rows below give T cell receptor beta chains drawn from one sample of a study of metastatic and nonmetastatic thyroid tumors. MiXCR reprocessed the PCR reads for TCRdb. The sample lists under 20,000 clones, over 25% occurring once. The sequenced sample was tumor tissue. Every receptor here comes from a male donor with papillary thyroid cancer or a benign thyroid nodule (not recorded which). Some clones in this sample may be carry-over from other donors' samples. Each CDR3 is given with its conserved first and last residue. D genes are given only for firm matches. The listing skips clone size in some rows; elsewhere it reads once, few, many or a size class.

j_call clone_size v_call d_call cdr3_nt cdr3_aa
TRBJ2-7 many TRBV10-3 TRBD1 TGTGCCATCAGTACCGGGACAGGGGGCTCCTACGAGCAGTACTTC CAISTGTGGSYEQYF
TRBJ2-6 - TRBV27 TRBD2 TGTGCCAGCAGTTTAGCGGGAGCCGGGTCCAAAGTCCTGACTTTC CASSLAGAGSKVLTF
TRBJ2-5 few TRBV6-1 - TGTGCCAGCAGTGAAGCGCAAGGAGGGCTGCAGACCCAGTACTTC CASSEAQGGLQTQYF
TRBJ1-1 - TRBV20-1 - TGCAGTGCAATAGGACCTCGTTTGAACACTGAAGCTTTCTTT CSAIGPRLNTEAFF
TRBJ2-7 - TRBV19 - TGTGCCAGTAGTGTGGAACCCTACGAGCAGTACTTC CASSVEPYEQYF
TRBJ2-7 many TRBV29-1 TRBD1 TGCAGCGCCAAGGAACCGGGACAGACCTACGAGCAGTACTTC CSAKEPGQTYEQYF
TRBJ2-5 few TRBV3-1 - TGTGCCAGCAGCGATACGGGCGTAAGCGAGACCCGATACTTC CASSDTGVSETRYF
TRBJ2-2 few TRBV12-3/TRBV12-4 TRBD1 TGTGCCAGCAGGTCCCAGACAGGGGTAGACGGGGAGCTGTTTTTT CASRSQTGVDGELFF
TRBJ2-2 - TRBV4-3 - TGCGCCAGCAGCCAGAAACATCCGGGACTGTCGACTGGGAACACCGGGGAGCTGTTTTTT CASSQKHPGLSTGNTGELFF
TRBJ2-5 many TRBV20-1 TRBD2 TGCAGTGCTAGTGTTCTGGGACTAGCCGATGGAATGCAAGAGACCCAGTACTTC CSASVLGLADGMQETQYF
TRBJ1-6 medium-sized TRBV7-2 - TGTGCCAGCGGAGGCCTGAGCTCACCCCTCCACTTT CASGGLSSPLHF
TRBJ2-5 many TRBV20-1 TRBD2 TGCAGTGCTAGCGGGAGGGCCAAGGAGACCCAGTACTTC CSASGRAKETQYF
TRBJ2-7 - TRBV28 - TGTGCCAGCAGTAGCCTCGAGAGCTCCTACGAGCAGTACTTC CASSSLESSYEQYF
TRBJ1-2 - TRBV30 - TGTGCATGGAGTCCTACTGTGAGTGGCTACACCTTC CAWSPTVSGYTF
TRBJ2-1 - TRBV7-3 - TGTGCCAGCAGTTTCCGCCTAGGGGCCTACAATGAGCAGTTCTTC CASSFRLGAYNEQFF
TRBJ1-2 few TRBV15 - TGTGCCACCAGCAGGGACAGCGCTTTTTTCCTCTATGGCTACACCTTC CATSRDSAFFLYGYTF
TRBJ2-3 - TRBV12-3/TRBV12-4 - TGTGCCAGCAGTTCGGGATTAAGTACGCAGTATTTT CASSSGLSTQYF
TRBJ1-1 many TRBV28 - TGTGCCAGCAGTTTTTCAAGTAACACCCCTTTGAACACTGAAGCTTTCTTT CASSFSSNTPLNTEAFF
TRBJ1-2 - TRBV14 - TGTGCCAGCAGTCCAGGGAACTATGGCTACACCTTC CASSPGNYGYTF
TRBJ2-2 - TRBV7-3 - TGTGCCAGCACCTCTTCCGGGGAGCTGTTTTTT CASTSSGELFF
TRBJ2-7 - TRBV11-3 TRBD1 TGTGCCAGTCACCCAACAGGGGTCCACGAGCAGTACTTC CASHPTGVHEQYF
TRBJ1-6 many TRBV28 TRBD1 TGTGCCAGCAGAGAACAGACAGGGGGGAATTCACCCCTCCACTTT CASREQTGGNSPLHF
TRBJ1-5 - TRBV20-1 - TGCAGTGCTAGAGATGGCGGCAGGGGCTCGAATCAGCCCCAGCATTTT CSARDGGRGSNQPQHF